This T cell receptor (beta chain) comes out of a study of shared clonotypes between healthy human individuals. Study background: CD4 naive and CD4 memory each took three plates per donor, while CD8 naive took two and CD8 memory one. Overall study findings and caveats: Large depth notwithstanding, sorted-subset sequencing proved incomplete by rarefaction. Estimated richness values were generally larger in naive subsets than in memory subsets.

CD4+ cell separation produced CD45RA+ naive and CD45RA-negative memory subsets. Of note for this clone: What it recognizes is unknown.

The data were produced by immunoSEQ multiplex PCR, yet TCRdb's version contains in-frame clones alone and is incomplete. This table has some 2,500,000 clones, less than 95% appearing once. Germline V gives CDR1 MDHEN, CDR2 SYDVKM. The CDR3 runs 12 residues. Between the trimmed V and J ends, which lost 7 bases and 4 bases, there was a span of 8 bases. This sequence was found in a man aged 18 to 30 in good health. Some clones in this sample may be carry-over from other donors' samples. The sample was naive CD4+ T cells from PBMCs. Stated subset: CD45RA+ positively selected. V and J are TRBV28 and TRBJ2-1; TRBD2 is a possible D gene (5 bases). This CDR3 reads CASISGYNEQFF. The CDR3 region has the DNA TGTGCCAGCATCTCGGGGTACAATGAGCAGTTCTTC.